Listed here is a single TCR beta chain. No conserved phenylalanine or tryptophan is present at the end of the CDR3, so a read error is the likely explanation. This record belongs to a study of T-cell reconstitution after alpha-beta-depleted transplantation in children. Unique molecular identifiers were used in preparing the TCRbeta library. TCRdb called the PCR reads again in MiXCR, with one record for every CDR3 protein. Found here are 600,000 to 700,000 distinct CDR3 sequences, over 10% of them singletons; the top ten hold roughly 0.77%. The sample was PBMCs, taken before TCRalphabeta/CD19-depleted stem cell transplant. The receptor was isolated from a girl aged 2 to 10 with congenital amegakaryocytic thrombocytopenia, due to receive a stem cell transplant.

The CDR3 is CASSLVPTISNVLTY. The DNA of the CDR3 is TGTGCCAGCAGCTTAGTCCCTACCATATCCAACGTCCTGACTTAC. This chain links TRBV7-8 with TRBJ2-6; unclear D gene. CDR3 length: 15 residues. CDR1 and CDR2 (germline): SGHVS, FQNEAQ. Trimming stripped 1 base from V and 8 bases from J, with 12 bases between.